The next 24 T cell receptor beta chains were all read from a single sample in a study of neurological immune-mediated disorders. One entry per CDR3 protein results from TCRdb running MiXCR on the 5' RACE reads. The sample has roughly 14,000 distinct CDR3 sequences; 6% to 8% are singletons. Sequences were obtained from CD8+ T cells from blood. The receptors shown here come from a woman in her forties in good health.

This clonotype appeared many times. The V gene is TRBV4-1, the J gene TRBJ2-5; D perhaps matches TRBD1 (5 bases). Germline V gene data show CDR1 as MGHRA and CDR2 as YSYEKL. V shed 8 bases and J shed 1 base, with 11 bases lying between them. This CDR3 has 13 amino acids. The CDR3 loop is CASGPGSQETQYF. For the CDR3, the DNA is TGCGCCAGCGGCCCAGGGTCCCAAGAGACCCAGTACTTC.

This clonotype was seen more than once but under ten times. CDR3 sequence: CATSRVEGWGNTF. The CDR3, as DNA: TGTGCCACCAGCAGAGTTGAGGGGTGGGGCAACACCTTC. The genes are TRBV15 and TRBJ1-2, with TRBD1 as a possible D gene (5 bases). V lost 1 base to trimming and J lost 12 bases, with 15 bases between them. CDR1 and CDR2 from the germline V gene are LNHNV and YYDKDF (reference sequence). The CDR3 is 13 amino acids. The entire variable domain, with the rest obtained from reference TRBV15 and TRBJ1-2, is as follows: DAMVIQNPRYQVTQFGKPVTLSCSQTLNHNVMYWYQQKSSQAPKLLFHYYDKDFNNEADTPDNFQSRRPNTSFCFLDIRSPGLGDTAMYLCATSRVEGWGNTFGSGTRLTVV.

In this sample, this clonotype turned up many times. The chain combines TRBV27 with TRBJ2-1; D is perhaps TRBD2 (5 bases). V lost 8 bases to trimming and J lost 6 bases, with 14 bases between them. This CDR3 contains 13 residues. Per the germline V gene, CDR1 is MNHEY and CDR2 is SMNVEV (reference sequence). The CDR3 region is CASGEGVVNEQFF. CDR3 nucleotides: TGTGCCAGCGGAGAGGGTGTGGTCAATGAGCAGTTCTTC.

In this sample, this clonotype turned up many times. This sequence joins TRBV5-1 and TRBJ2-7; no clear D. The CDR3 has 13 residues. Trimming stripped 2 bases from V and 3 bases from J, with 9 bases between. Per the germline V gene, CDR1 is SGHRS and CDR2 is YFSETQ. CDR3 coding DNA: TGCGCCAGCAGCTTTTGGGGTGGCTACGAGCAGTACTTC. It yields the protein CASSFWGGYEQYF.

By frequency in the sample, this clonotype is medium-sized. V and J are TRBV5-6 and TRBJ1-1; D remains unclear. CDR1 is SGHDT and CDR2 is YYEEEE in the germline V gene. CDR3 length equals 12 residues. The V end lost 1 base, the J end lost 7 bases, and 8 bases lay between the germline ends. CDR3 nucleotide sequence: TGTGCCAGCAGCTTGTCCCGCCTTGAAGCTTTCTTT. This gives the protein CASSLSRLEAFF. The whole variable domain, filled in from reference TRBV5-6 and TRBJ1-1, reads DAGVTQSPTHLIKTRGQQVTLRCSPKSGHDTVSWYQQALGQGPQFIFQYYEEEERQRGNFPDRFSGHQFPNYSSELNVNALLLGDSALYLCASSLSRLEAFFGQGTRLTVV.

This clonotype was seen many times. The chain couples TRBV27 to TRBJ1-1; maybe TRBD1 (6 bases). Germline values: CDR1 MNHEY, CDR2 SMNVEV (reference sequence). This CDR3 has 13 residues. Trimming took off 0 bases at V and 8 bases at J, with 10 bases between the two ends. The CDR3 spells CASSLSKDREAFF. The CDR3 coding sequence is TGTGCCAGCAGTTTATCAAAAGACAGGGAAGCTTTCTTT.

Many counts were recorded for this clonotype. CDR3 amino acids: CASSFSQGGNTEAFF. CDR3 coding DNA: TGCGCCAGCAGCTTCTCTCAGGGGGGGAACACTGAAGCTTTCTTT. This chain links TRBV5-1 with TRBJ1-1; 7 bases align to TRBD1. Per germline, CDR1 SGHRS and CDR2 YFSETQ. V gave up 2 bases and J gave up 1 base; unmatched junction bases: 5. The CDR3 is 15 residues long. Combining the CDR3 with reference TRBV5-1 and TRBJ1-1 gives the whole variable domain KAGVTQTPRYLIKTRGQQVTLSCSPISGHRSVSWYQQTPGQGLQFLFEYFSETQRNKGNFPGRFSGRQFSNSRSEMNVSTLELGDSALYLCASSFSQGGNTEAFFGQGTRLTVV.

This clonotype came up many times. This chain uses TRBV11-2 with TRBJ2-3; D is uncertain. The CDR3 is made up of 12 amino acids. Trimming removed 4 bases at V and 6 bases at J, with 8 bases between. Germline V CDR1 and CDR2: SGHAT, FQNNGV. CDR3 nucleotides: TGTGCCAGCAGCTCCCAGACGGATACGCAGTATTTT. Translation gives CASSSQTDTQYF. The whole variable domain, remainder taken from reference TRBV11-2 and TRBJ2-3, is EAGVAQSPRYKIIEKRQSVAFWCNPISGHATLYWYQQILGQGPKLLIQFQNNGVVDDSQLPKDRFSAERLKGVDSTLKIQPAKLEDSAVYLCASSSQTDTQYFGPGTRLTVL.

This clonotype was observed at least ten times. The rearrangement uses TRBV7-9 and TRBJ2-1; 10 positions match TRBD1. Germline assignment: CDR1 SEHNR and CDR2 FQNEAQ (reference sequence). This CDR3 comprises 15 residues. Trimming removed 5 bases from V and 12 bases from J; junction bases left unmatched: 13. The CDR3 reads CASSLTGGAVWRQFF. The DNA for the CDR3 is TGTGCCAGCAGCCTGACAGGGGGCGCCGTATGGAGGCAGTTCTTC.

This clonotype was seen at least ten times. The rearrangement joins TRBV2 to TRBJ2-7, with D possibly TRBD1 on 6 matching bases. The germline V gene has CDR1 SNHLY and CDR2 FYNNEI. V lost 6 bases and J lost 3, with 18 bases in between. The CDR3 extends over 15 amino acids. CDR3 sequence reads: CASRGTERGNYEQYF. CDR3 bases: TGTGCCAGCAGAGGGACGGAGAGGGGGAACTACGAGCAGTACTTC. The full variable domain, in which reference TRBV2 and TRBJ2-7 provide the parts outside the CDR3, is EPEVTQTPSHQVTQMGQEVILRCVPISNHLYFYWYRQILGQKVEFLVSFYNNEISEKSEIFDDQFSVERPDGSNFTLKIRSTKLEDSAMYFCASRGTERGNYEQYFGPGTRLTVT.

This clonotype has ten or more counts. V and J are TRBV29-1 and TRBJ1-1, with D possibly matching TRBD1 (5 bases). Trimming removed 1 base from V and 3 bases from J, with 6 bases in between. CDR1 is SQVTM, CDR2 ANQGSEA, per germline. CDR3 length: 12 residues. The CDR3 nucleotides are TGCAGCGTTGAAGTGGGGGACACTGAAGCTTTCTTT. This codes for CSVEVGDTEAFF.

This clonotype was counted at least ten times. This sequence joins TRBV5-1 and TRBJ1-1; D remains unclear. The CDR3 has 13 amino acids. Between the trimmed V and J ends, which lost 2 bases and 0 bases, there was a span of 5 bases. The germline V gene encodes CDR1 SGHRS and CDR2 YFSETQ. In DNA form, the CDR3 reads TGCGCCAGCAGCTTATCGATGAACACTGAAGCTTTCTTT. It encodes CASSLSMNTEAFF.

This clonotype was seen repeatedly, ten times or more. The J gene is TRBJ1-2, the V gene TRBV7-9; D perhaps matches TRBD1 (6 bases). The germline V and J ends were trimmed by 5 bases and 8 bases, with 15 bases remaining between them. Germline CDR1 reads SEHNR; CDR2 reads FQNEAQ (reference sequence). This CDR3 contains 13 residues. CDR3 coding DNA: TGTGCCAGCAGCACACAGGGTTTTTGGGGCTACACCTTC. Protein product: CASSTQGFWGYTF.

This clonotype was detected many times. The chain joins TRBV28 to TRBJ1-1; D not resolved. The CDR3 totals 14 residues. V lost 3 bases and J lost 6, with 14 bases in between. Germline V gives CDR1 MDHEN, CDR2 SYDVKM. For the CDR3, the DNA is TGTGCCAGCAGTTTCGTAACGGCGAGCGCTGAAGCTTTCTTT. Translation gives CASSFVTASAEAFF.

A note on this clonotype: Relative to the germline gene, one junction end is altered; a read error may explain this. CDR3 sequence: CVSRGTAAYEQYF. The CDR3 DNA sequence: TGTGTCAGCAGGGGGACAGCCGCCTACGAGCAGTACTTC. This sequence joins TRBV6-1 and TRBJ2-7; 7 bases match TRBD1. The germline V gene has CDR1 MNHNS and CDR2 SASEGT. The CDR3 is made up of 13 amino acids.

This clonotype was recorded many times. The chain is built from TRBV4-1 and TRBJ1-3; D not certain. Germline values: CDR1 MGHRA, CDR2 YSYEKL. The CDR3 loop spans 12 amino acids. V was clipped by 5 bases and J by 5 bases, with 7 bases between them. Here the CDR3 DNA reads TGCGCCAGCAGCGCCCAAAGAAACACCATATATTTT. This gives the protein CASSAQRNTIYF.

This clonotype is medium-sized (0.01 to 0.1%). The chain employs TRBV20-1 and TRBJ2-4; 7 bases are shared with TRBD1. Germline assignment: CDR1 DFQATT and CDR2 SNEGSKA (reference sequence). This CDR3 spans 16 amino acids. V lost 5 bases and J lost 0; bases outside the gene matches: 10. The CDR3 loop reads CSAADHRGRAKNIQYF. The CDR3 nucleotides are TGCAGTGCTGCCGATCACAGGGGAAGAGCCAAAAACATTCAGTACTTC.

In its sample, this clonotype was seen many times. CDR3 sequence: CASSLYPRGVDNEQFF. The CDR3 DNA follows: TGTGCCAGCAGCTTATACCCGCGGGGGGTGGACAATGAGCAGTTCTTC. This chain connects TRBV7-9 to TRBJ2-1; 8 bases map to TRBD2. Germline values: CDR1 SEHNR, CDR2 FQNEAQ (reference sequence). This CDR3 contains 16 residues. J was trimmed by 5 bases and V by 2 bases; bases with no gene match: 8. The whole variable domain, remainder taken from reference TRBV7-9 and TRBJ2-1, is DTGVSQNPRHKITKRGQNVTFRCDPISEHNRLYWYRQTLGQGPEFLTYFQNEAQLEKSRLLSDRFSAERPKGSFSTLEIQRTEQGDSAMYLCASSLYPRGVDNEQFFGPGTRLTVL.

This clonotype was picked up many times. The CDR3 DNA reads TGTGCCAGCAGTTACTCGAGTAGGGGGAATGAGCAGTTCTTC. This sequence encodes CASSYSSRGNEQFF. The chain employs TRBV6-2 or TRBV6-3 and TRBJ2-1; perhaps TRBD1 as D (6 bases). The CDR3 totals 14 residues. Germline V gives CDR1 MNHEY, CDR2 SVGEGT. Deletions cut 0 bases from V and 7 bases from J, with 10 bases between.

This clonotype has ten or more counts. The chain has TRBV7-7 and TRBJ2-1, with 8 bases that match TRBD2. Germline values: CDR1 SSHAT, CDR2 FNYEAQ (reference sequence). Trimming at V came to 4 bases and at J to 0 bases, leaving 8 bases not matched to a gene. The CDR3 has 17 residues. The CDR3 coding sequence is TGTGCCAGCAGCTCTCATAGCGGGATCAGCTCCTACAATGAGCAGTTCTTC. Amino acid sequence: CASSSHSGISSYNEQFF.

This clonotype was observed many times. The gene calls are TRBV6-2 or TRBV6-3 and TRBJ2-7; D uncertain. V lost 5 bases and J lost 4, with 15 bases in between. The CDR3 extends over 14 amino acids. From germline, CDR1 is MNHEY and CDR2 SVGEGT. The CDR3 reads CASSPLANSYEQYF. CDR3 nucleotide sequence: TGTGCCAGCAGTCCCCTGGCGAATTCTTACGAGCAGTACTTC.

This clonotype was seen repeatedly, ten times or more. The genes are TRBV29-1 and TRBJ1-1, with TRBD1 matching 9 bases. The germline V gene encodes CDR1 SQVTM and CDR2 ANQGSEA. V lost 6 bases, J lost 8 bases, and 4 bases stayed unmatched. This CDR3 region has 11 residues. CDR3 coding DNA: TGCAGCGTCGCAGGGACAGGGGAAGCTTTCTTT. It translates to CSVAGTGEAFF.

This clonotype was seen at least ten times. CDR3: CSAVSYNEQFF. The CDR3 bases are TGCAGCGCTGTTTCGTACAATGAGCAGTTCTTC. The genes are TRBV29-1 and TRBJ2-1; D gene unclear. Germline CDR1 is SQVTM and CDR2 is ANQGSEA. This CDR3 is built from 11 residues. Trimming removed 7 bases from V and 4 bases from J, with 8 bases in between.

This clonotype was recorded many times. J is TRBJ2-7 and V is TRBV9; 11 positions match TRBD1. Germline trimming cut 4 bases from V and 5 bases from J; bases unmatched to any gene: 5. Germline V gene data show CDR1 as SGDLS and CDR2 as YYNGEE. CDR3 length equals 14 residues. This CDR3 reads CASSLGTGGNEQYF. For the CDR3, the DNA is TGTGCCAGCAGCCTTGGGACAGGGGGAAACGAGCAGTACTTC.